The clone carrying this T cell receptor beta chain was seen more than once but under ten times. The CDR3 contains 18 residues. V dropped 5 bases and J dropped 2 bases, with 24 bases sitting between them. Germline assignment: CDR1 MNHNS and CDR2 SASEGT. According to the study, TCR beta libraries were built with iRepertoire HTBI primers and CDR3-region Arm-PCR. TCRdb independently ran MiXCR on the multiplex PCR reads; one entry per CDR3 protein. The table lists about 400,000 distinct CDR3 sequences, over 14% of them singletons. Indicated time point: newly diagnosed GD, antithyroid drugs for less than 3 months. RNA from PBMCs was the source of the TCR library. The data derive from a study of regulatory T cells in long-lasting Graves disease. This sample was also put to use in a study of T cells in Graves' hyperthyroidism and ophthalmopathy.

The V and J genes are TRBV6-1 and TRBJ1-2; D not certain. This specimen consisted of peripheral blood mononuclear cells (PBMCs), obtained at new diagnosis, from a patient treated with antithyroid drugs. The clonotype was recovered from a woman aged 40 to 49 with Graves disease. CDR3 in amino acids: CASSLLGPSGQLNYGYTF. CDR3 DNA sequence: TGTGCCAGCAGTCTCCTAGGTCCCAGTGGTCAATTGAACTATGGCTACACCTTC.